A single sample is the source of the 8 T cell receptor beta chains below, sequenced in a study of T cell changes during pregnancy in multiple sclerosis. The assay was immunoSEQ multiplex PCR, and TCRdb's table has in-frame clones only and misses some. Of approximately 71,000 clones in the sample, roughly nine tenths were seen once. Sequenced here: peripheral blood, sampled in the third trimester of pregnancy. The receptors originated from a female donor with multiple sclerosis, enrolled in a pregnancy study.

V usage is TRBV2 and J usage is TRBJ1-2; maybe TRBD1 (6 bases). CDR3 size: 14 residues. CDR1 and CDR2 from the germline V gene are SNHLY and FYNNEI. The V end lost 2 bases, the J end lost 7 bases, and 14 bases lay between the germline ends. CDR3 sequence reads: CASSETGYSLGYTF. Written as DNA, the CDR3 is TGTGCCAGCAGTGAAACAGGGTATTCTCTTGGCTACACCTTC. The variable domain in full, completed from reference TRBV2 and TRBJ1-2, reads EPEVTQTPSHQVTQMGQEVILRCVPISNHLYFYWYRQILGQKVEFLVSFYNNEISEKSEIFDDQFSVERPDGSNFTLKIRSTKLEDSAMYFCASSETGYSLGYTFGSGTRLTVV.

In this sample, this clone turned up once. This chain connects TRBV11-2 to TRBJ2-1; D remains unclear. With 1 base removed from V and 4 bases from J, the gap between germline ends came to 14 bases. Per the germline V gene, CDR1 is SGHAT and CDR2 is FQNNGV. The CDR3 length is 16 residues. The CDR3 DNA reads TGTGCCAGCAGCTTAGGTATAGGAGCCTTTTACAATGAGCAGTTCTTC. This translates into CASSLGIGAFYNEQFF.

This sequence joins TRBV6-6 and TRBJ2-3; the match to TRBD2 covers 8 bases. Germline trimming cut 2 bases from V and 1 base from J; bases unmatched to any gene: 2. This CDR3 contains 15 residues. In germline, CDR1 is MNHNY, CDR2 SVGAGI (reference sequence). The CDR3, as DNA: TGTGCCAGCAGTTACACGGGAGGGGGCACAGATACGCAGTATTTT. It yields the protein CASSYTGGGTDTQYF.

The CDR3 bases are TGTGCCAGCAGTGTGCGGAGGACTAGCGGGATATGGTCCTACAATGAGCAGTTCTTC. Its translation is CASSVRRTSGIWSYNEQFF. This sequence joins TRBV2 and TRBJ2-1; TRBD2 aligns across 12 bases. V dropped 4 bases and J dropped 1; count of bases not matched to a gene: 11. The germline gives CDR1 SNHLY, CDR2 FYNNEI. The CDR3 spans 19 residues.

The chain links TRBV5-6 to TRBJ2-5, with D maybe TRBD1 (7 bases). This CDR3 contains 13 residues. The V end was cut by 3 bases, the J end by 4 bases, with 10 bases between. CDR1 is SGHDT, CDR2 YYEEEE, per germline. As DNA, the CDR3 is TGTGCCAGCAGCTCAGGGGGAGGAGAGACCCAGTACTTC. Translation gives CASSSGGGETQYF.

The gene calls are TRBV6-5 and TRBJ2-3, with D possibly being TRBD2 (5 bases). The ends were cut back, 11 bases at V and 4 bases at J, with 16 bases in the middle. This CDR3 contains 13 residues. Germline V gene sequence: CDR1 MNHEY, CDR2 SVGAGI. DNA for the CDR3: TGTGCCCCCCAACTAGGCCAGTCAGATACGCAGTATTTT. This gives the protein CAPQLGQSDTQYF.

The CDR3 spells CASSLVQVNTGELFF. Written as DNA, the CDR3 is TGTGCCAGCAGTTTGGTTCAGGTGAACACCGGGGAGCTGTTTTTT. The rearrangement links TRBV28 to TRBJ2-2; D gene uncertain. The V gene's germline CDR1 is MDHEN and CDR2 SYDVKM. CDR3 length equals 15 residues. Trimming pared 3 bases from V and 1 base from J, leaving 9 bases between.

This chain links TRBV6-5 with TRBJ2-7; TRBD1 matches at 10 bases. The CDR3 spans 16 residues. V trimming: 2 bases; J trimming: 3 bases; junction bases outside the gene matches: 7. Germline V gene data show CDR1 as MNHEY and CDR2 as SVGAGI. CDR3 nucleotides: TGTGCCAGCAGTTACCAAAGACAGGGGGCTAACTACGAGCAGTACTTC. It codes for CASSYQRQGANYEQYF.